The sequence of this T cell receptor beta chain was determined in a study of response to subunit inactivated influenza vaccine. Study outcomes and limitations: Authors suggested seasonal influenza vaccinations each recruit few new T cells.

One entry per CDR3 protein, called by TCRdb with MiXCR from the RT-PCR reads. This table has 700,000 to 900,000 distinct CDR3 sequences, less than 25% appearing once. A remark on this clonotype: Its cognate antigen is unknown.

Trimming left V 1 base short and J 0 bases short, with 10 bases between. The CDR3 consists of 16 residues. Germline-derived CDR1 and CDR2 are SGDLS and YYNGEE. The TCR originated in a man over 45 who received an inactivated influenza vaccine. The sample consisted of PBMCs from blood, taken approximately 5 days after vaccination. The rearrangement uses TRBV9 and TRBJ2-2; TRBD1 might be the D (5 bases). The chain's CDR3 is CASSVWAGPNTGELFF. DNA of the CDR3: TGTGCCAGCAGCGTATGGGCAGGGCCGAACACCGGGGAGCTGTTTTTT.